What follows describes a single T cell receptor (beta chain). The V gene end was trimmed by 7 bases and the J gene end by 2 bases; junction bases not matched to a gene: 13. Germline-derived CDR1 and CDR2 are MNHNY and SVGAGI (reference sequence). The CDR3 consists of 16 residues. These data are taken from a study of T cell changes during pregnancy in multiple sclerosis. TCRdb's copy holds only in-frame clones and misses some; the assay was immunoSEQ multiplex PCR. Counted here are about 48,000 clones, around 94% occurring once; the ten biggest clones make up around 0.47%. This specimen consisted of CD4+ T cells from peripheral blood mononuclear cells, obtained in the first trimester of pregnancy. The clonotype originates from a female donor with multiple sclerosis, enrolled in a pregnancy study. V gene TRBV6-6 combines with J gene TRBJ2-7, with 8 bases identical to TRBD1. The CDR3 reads CASTVTQGAQTYEQYF. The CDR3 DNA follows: TGTGCCAGCACCGTAACTCAGGGGGCCCAGACCTACGAGCAGTACTTC.